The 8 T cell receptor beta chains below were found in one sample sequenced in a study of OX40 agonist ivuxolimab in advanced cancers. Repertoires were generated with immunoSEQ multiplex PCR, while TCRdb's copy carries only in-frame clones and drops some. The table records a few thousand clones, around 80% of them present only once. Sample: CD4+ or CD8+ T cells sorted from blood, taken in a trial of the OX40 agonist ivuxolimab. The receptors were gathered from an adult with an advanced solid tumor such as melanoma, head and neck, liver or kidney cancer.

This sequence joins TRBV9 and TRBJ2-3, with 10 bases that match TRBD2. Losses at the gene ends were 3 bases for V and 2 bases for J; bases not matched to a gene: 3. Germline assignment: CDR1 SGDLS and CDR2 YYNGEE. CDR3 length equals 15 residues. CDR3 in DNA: TGTGCCAGCAGCGCGGGGACTAGCGTCACAGATACGCAGTATTTT. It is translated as CASSAGTSVTDTQYF.

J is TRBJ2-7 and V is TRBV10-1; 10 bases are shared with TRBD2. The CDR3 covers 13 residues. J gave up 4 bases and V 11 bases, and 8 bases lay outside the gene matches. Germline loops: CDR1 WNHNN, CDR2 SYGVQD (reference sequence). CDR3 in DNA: TGCGCCGGGATCAAGCGGGGGGGATACGAGCAGTACTTC. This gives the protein CAGIKRGGYEQYF.

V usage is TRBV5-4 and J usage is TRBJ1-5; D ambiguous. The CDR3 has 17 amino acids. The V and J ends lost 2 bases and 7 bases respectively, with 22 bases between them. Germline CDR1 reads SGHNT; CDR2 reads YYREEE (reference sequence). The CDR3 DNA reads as TGTGCCAGCAGCTTTACCTCCCTATCGAGGCTAAGGCAGCCCCAGCATTTT. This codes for CASSFTSLSRLRQPQHF. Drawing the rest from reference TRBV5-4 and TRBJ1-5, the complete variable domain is ETGVTQSPTHLIKTRGQQVTLRCSSQSGHNTVSWYQQALGQGPQFIFQYYREEENGRGNFPPRFSGLQFPNYSSELNVNALELDDSALYLCASSFTSLSRLRQPQHFGDGTRLSIL.

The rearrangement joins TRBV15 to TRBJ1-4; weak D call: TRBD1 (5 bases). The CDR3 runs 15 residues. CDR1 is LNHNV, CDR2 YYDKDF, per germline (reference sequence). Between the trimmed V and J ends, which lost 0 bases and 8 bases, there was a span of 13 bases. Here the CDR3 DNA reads TGTGCCACCAGCAGAGATCGGGGGGAAGGGGAAAAACTGTTTTTT. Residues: CATSRDRGEGEKLFF.

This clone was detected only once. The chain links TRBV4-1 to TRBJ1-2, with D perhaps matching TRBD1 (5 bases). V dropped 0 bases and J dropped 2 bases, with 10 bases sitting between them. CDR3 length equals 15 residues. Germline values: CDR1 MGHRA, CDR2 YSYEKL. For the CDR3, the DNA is TGCGCCAGCAGCCAAGAAGCCCGGGACAACTATGGCTACACCTTC. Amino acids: CASSQEARDNYGYTF.

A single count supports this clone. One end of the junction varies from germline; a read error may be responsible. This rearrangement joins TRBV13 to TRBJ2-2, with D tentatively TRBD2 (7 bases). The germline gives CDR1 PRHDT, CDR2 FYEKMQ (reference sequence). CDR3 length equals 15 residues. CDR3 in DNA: TGTGCCAGCAACTTAGCAGGGGAGGGAACCGGGGAGCTGTTTTTT. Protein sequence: CASNLAGEGTGELFF.

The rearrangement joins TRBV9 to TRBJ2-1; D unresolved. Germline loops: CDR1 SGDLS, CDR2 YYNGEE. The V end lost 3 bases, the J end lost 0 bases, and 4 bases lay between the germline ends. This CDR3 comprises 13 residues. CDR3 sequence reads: CASSESSYNEQFF. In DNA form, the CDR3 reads TGTGCCAGCAGCGAGAGCTCCTACAATGAGCAGTTCTTC.

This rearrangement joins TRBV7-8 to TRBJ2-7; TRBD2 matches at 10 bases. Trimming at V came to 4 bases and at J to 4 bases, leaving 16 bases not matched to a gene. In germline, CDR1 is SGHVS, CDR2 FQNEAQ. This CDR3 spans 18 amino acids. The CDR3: CASSSLLAGAMGGYEQYF. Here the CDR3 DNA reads TGTGCCAGCAGCTCTCTTCTAGCGGGGGCGATGGGGGGATACGAGCAGTACTTC.